This T cell receptor beta chain comes out of a study of read filtering for tumor transcriptome and immune sequencing. Overall study context: DNase treatment preceded whole-transcriptome library preparation.

Study-level results: IR-seq and RNA-seq agreed better without single-read clonotypes. Approximately 82% of IR-seq clonotypes had a single read, yet these held approximately 4% of reads.

The CDR3 spans 13 residues. The ends were cut back, 7 bases at V and 0 bases at J, with 12 bases in the middle. The germline V gene has CDR1 SQVTM and CDR2 ANQGSEA. About this clonotype itself: What it binds is not known.

This library used 300 to 450 ng RNA and molecular barcoded adaptors spanning alpha/delta and beta/gamma chains. TCRdb reprocessed the reads with MiXCR, giving one entry per CDR3 protein. The sample contains 2,000 to 3,000 distinct CDR3 sequences, approximately 65% of which appear only once. The sequenced sample was a population of CD138-negative cells sorted from bone marrow. This clonotype was obtained from a donor over 35 with multiple myeloma. This table probably holds off-target reads from a library built for another chain. The V call is TRBV29-1, the J call TRBJ2-5; D perhaps matches TRBD1 (6 bases). The CDR3 DNA sequence: TGCAGCGCCGTGGACAGTAACCAAGAGACCCAGTACTTC. Its protein is CSAVDSNQETQYF.